This is a list of T cell receptor beta chains from one sample in a study of T cell responses to AZD1222 COVID-19 vaccine. This table comes from immunoSEQ multiplex PCR, and its TCRdb copy is limited to in-frame clones, with some not included. The top ten clones hold 6% to 7% of a sample with 130,000 or so clones, roughly 94% of them seen once. The specimen was peripheral blood, collected on day 0 of AZD1222 vaccination. The receptor set was obtained from an adult in good health. CDR3s include the opening cysteine and the closing phenylalanine or tryptophan. A D gene is named only where the DNA matches it firmly. Only part of the rows carry a size: once, few, many, or a class if the clone is expanded.

>TRBV5-5|.|TRBJ1-2|.
TGTGCCAGCAGCTTCGGACCCAGCTACACCTTC
CASSFGPSYTF
>TRBV27|.|TRBJ2-5|TRBD1
TGTGCCAGCAGTTTCGGGGACAGGGGGAGAGAGACCCAGTACTTC
CASSFGDRGRETQYF
>TRBV10-3|.|TRBJ2-3|.
TGTGCCATCAGGAGGGACGACTATACGCAGTATTTT
CAIRRDDYTQYF
>TRBV6-5|.|TRBJ2-7|TRBD1
TGTGCCAGCCCCCTCGCGGGACAGGGACCCTACGAGCAGTACTTC
CASPLAGQGPYEQYF
>TRBV27|.|TRBJ1-6|.
TGTGCCAGCAGTTTCGGGTCATTGCATAATTCACCCCTCCACTTT
CASSFGSLHNSPLHF
>TRBV18|.|TRBJ2-7|.
TGTGCCAGCTCCCCTACCAACTCGAACTACGAGCAGTACTTC
CASSPTNSNYEQYF
>TRBV30|.|TRBJ1-3|.
TGTGCCTGTGACAGGTTCTCTGGAAACACCATATATTTT
CACDRFSGNTIYF
>TRBV28|.|TRBJ1-4|.
TGTGCCAGCAGTTTAGGCGGGGGTGGAGAAAAACTGTTTTTT
CASSLGGGGEKLFF
>TRBV9|.|TRBJ1-4|TRBD1
TGTGCCAGCAGCTCAGCCGGGACAGGGTATGAAAAACTGTTTTTT
CASSSAGTGYEKLFF
>TRBV21-1|.|TRBJ2-1|.
TGTGCCAGCAGACGAAGGACTAGCGGGAGCCCGATTATCGATGAGCAGTTCTTC
CASRRRTSGSPIIDEQFF
>TRBV7-6|.|TRBJ2-7|.
TGTGCCAGCAGCCCATCGGAACGTTACGAGCAGTACTTC
CASSPSERYEQYF
>TRBV12-3/TRBV12-4|.|TRBJ1-2|.
TGTGCCAGTCGGGCAGTGAACTATGGCTACACCTTC
CASRAVNYGYTF
>TRBV7-9|.|TRBJ1-1|.
TGTGCCAGCAGCTCGACAGCGGGGAGAACTGAAGCTTTCTTT
CASSSTAGRTEAFF
>TRBV19|.|TRBJ1-1|.
TGTGCCAGTAGTATTTCGACGGTGAACACTGAAGCTTTCTTT
CASSISTVNTEAFF
>TRBV10-3|.|TRBJ2-1|TRBD2
TGTGCCACCGGGCCTGCTAGCGGGAGGGCCTTGCGTAGCAATGAGCAGTTCTTC
CATGPASGRALRSNEQFF
>TRBV10-3|.|TRBJ1-2|TRBD1
TGTGCCATCAGTGAGACCAACCGGGACAGGGCCTCCCGCCCCCTTTATGGCTACACCTTC
CAISETNRDRASRPLYGYTF
>TRBV20-1|.|TRBJ2-7|.
TGCAGTGCTAGGGCCCGGTCTGAGCAGTACTTC
CSARARSEQYF
>TRBV2|.|TRBJ1-1|.
TGTGCCAGCAGGAAGGACGGCTTGAACACTGAAGCTTTCTTT
CASRKDGLNTEAFF
>TRBV18|.|TRBJ2-5|.
TGTGCCAGCTCACCAAACAGGGCACCGGGGGAGACCCAGTACTTC
CASSPNRAPGETQYF
>TRBV10-1|.|TRBJ2-2|.
TGCGCCAGCCCTGACGACGCGAACACCGGGGAGCTGTTTTTT
CASPDDANTGELFF
>TRBV19|.|TRBJ2-7|TRBD2
TGTGCCACCAGACTAGCGGACTCCTACGAGCAGTACTTC
CATRLADSYEQYF
>TRBV6-6|.|TRBJ2-7|TRBD2
TGTGCCAGCAGTACGTCAGCGGGGGAGCAGTACTTC
CASSTSAGEQYF
>TRBV4-1|.|TRBJ1-1|.
TGCGCCAGCAGCCACTCCGACAGGCCTACTGAAGCTTTCTTT
CASSHSDRPTEAFF
>TRBV7-3|.|TRBJ2-3|TRBD2
TGTGCCAGCAGCCCGCGGACTAGCGGGCTCACAGATACGCAGTATTTT
CASSPRTSGLTDTQYF
>TRBV11-3|.|TRBJ2-3|.
TGTGCCAGCAGCCTAGGGACAGATACGCAGTATTTT
CASSLGTDTQYF
>TRBV7-8|once|TRBJ1-5|TRBD1
TGTGCCAGCAGCTTCTCCGGGACAGGGGGCGATCAGCCCCAGCATTTT
CASSFSGTGGDQPQHF
>TRBV30|.|TRBJ1-5|TRBD1
TGTGCCTGGAGTCTGGGACAGGGCAATCAGCCCCAGCATTTT
CAWSLGQGNQPQHF
>TRBV28|.|TRBJ1-2|.
TGTGCCACCCCTGGGAAGGGGGACTATGGCTACACCTTC
CATPGKGDYGYTF
>TRBV18|.|TRBJ1-3|.
TGTGCCAGCTCGCTCGGGGCATCGACGGGTACTGGAAACACCATATATTTT
CASSLGASTGTGNTIYF
>TRBV28|.|TRBJ2-7|.
TGTGCCAGCAGTTTAAAACCCCGCGAGCAGTACTTC
CASSLKPREQYF
>TRBV25-1|.|TRBJ1-2|.
TGTGCCAGCAGTGAGCCCGGGCAAACGGCCCTCTATGGCTACACCTTC
CASSEPGQTALYGYTF
>TRBV6-5|.|TRBJ2-2|.
TGTGCCAGCAGTTACGGAGGAAAGAGGGGGGAGCTGTTTTTT
CASSYGGKRGELFF
>TRBV7-9|.|TRBJ2-1|.
TGTGCCAGCAGCCAGGGCAATGAGCAGTTCTTC
CASSQGNEQFF
>TRBV6-5|.|TRBJ2-1|TRBD1
TGTGCCAGCAGGGGGACAGGGGGCTTGGAAGTTGAGCAGTTCTTC
CASRGTGGLEVEQFF
>TRBV27|.|TRBJ2-2|TRBD2
TGTGCCAGCAGTTTATCGGCGGGAGGGCCGGCCGGGGAGCTGTTTTTT
CASSLSAGGPAGELFF
>TRBV9|.|TRBJ2-1|.
TGTGCCAGCAGCATTAGTGTGGGGGCCCCCCTAGATGCCCTCTTC
CASSISVGAPLDALF
>TRBV6-2/TRBV6-3|.|TRBJ2-3|.
TGTGCCAGCAGTTATTCCTATACGCAGTATTTT
CASSYSYTQYF
>TRBV5-4|once|TRBJ1-6|.
TGTGCCAGCAGCTTATGGGGGGCTAATTCACCCCTCCACTTT
CASSLWGANSPLHF
>TRBV18|.|TRBJ2-7|TRBD1
TGTGCCAGCTCACAACAGGGACAGATCTACGAGCAGTACTTC
CASSQQGQIYEQYF
>TRBV6-6|.|TRBJ1-4|TRBD1
TGTGCCAGCAGTCGCTTCTTTCCGGGACAGGCCCCTCTTTCAACTAATGAAAAACTGTTTTTT
CASSRFFPGQAPLSTNEKLFF
>TRBV5-6|.|TRBJ2-7|.
TGTGCCAGCAGCTTCCCGGGCCCGTACGAGCAGTACTTC
CASSFPGPYEQYF
>TRBV15|.|TRBJ1-2|.
TGTGCCACCAGCAAAGTCCTGGGCAGCTACTATGGCTACACCTTC
CATSKVLGSYYGYTF
>TRBV7-3|.|TRBJ2-5|.
TGTGCCAGCAGCTTTCGAGAGACCCAGTACTTC
CASSFRETQYF
>TRBV30|.|TRBJ1-1|TRBD1
TGTGCCTGGAGTGTACCTGGGACAGCCCCACGGGCTTTCTTT
CAWSVPGTAPRAFF
>TRBV6-2/TRBV6-3|.|TRBJ2-7|TRBD2
TGTGCCAGCAGTTACGGGACTAGCGGCTCCTACGAGCAGTACTTC
CASSYGTSGSYEQYF
>TRBV6-6|.|TRBJ1-6|.
TGTGCCAGCAGTTTGGATTCAGACATTAATTCACCCCTCCACTTT
CASSLDSDINSPLHF
>TRBV2|.|TRBJ2-4|.
TGTGCCAGCAGGCGAGGACTAGCCAAAAACATTCAGTACTTC
CASRRGLAKNIQYF
>TRBV5-4|.|TRBJ1-2|TRBD1
TGTGCCAGCAGCGCGGGACAGCCCAACTATGGCTACACCTTC
CASSAGQPNYGYTF